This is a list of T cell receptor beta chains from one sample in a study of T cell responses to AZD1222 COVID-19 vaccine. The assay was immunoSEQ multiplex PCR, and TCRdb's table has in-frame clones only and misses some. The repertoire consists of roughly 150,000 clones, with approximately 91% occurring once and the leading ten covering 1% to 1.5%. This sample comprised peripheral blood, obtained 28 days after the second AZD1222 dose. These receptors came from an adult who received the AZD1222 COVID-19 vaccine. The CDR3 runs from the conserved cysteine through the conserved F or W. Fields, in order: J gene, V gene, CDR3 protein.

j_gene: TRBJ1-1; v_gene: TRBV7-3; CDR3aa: CAAHLGPEAFF
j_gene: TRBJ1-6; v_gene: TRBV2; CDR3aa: CASSWDRENSPLHF
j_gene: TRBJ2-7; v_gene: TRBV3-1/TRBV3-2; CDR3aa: CASSPPHGRASYEQYF
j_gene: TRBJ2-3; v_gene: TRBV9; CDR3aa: CASSVSPEQEFTDTQYF
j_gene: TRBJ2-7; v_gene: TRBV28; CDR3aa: CASSPGLAGGPSF
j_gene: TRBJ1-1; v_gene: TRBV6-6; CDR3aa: CASSPPRTLMNTEAFF
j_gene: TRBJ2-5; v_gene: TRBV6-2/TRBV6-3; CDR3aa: CASSYRGWGGTQYF
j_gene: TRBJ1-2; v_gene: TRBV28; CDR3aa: CASSLGTGGFYGYTF
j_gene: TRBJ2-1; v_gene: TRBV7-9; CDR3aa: CASSSQGGKRSSYNEQFF
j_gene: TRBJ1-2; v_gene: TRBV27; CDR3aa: CASSRTRVYGYTF
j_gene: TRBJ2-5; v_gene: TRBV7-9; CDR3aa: CASSLTVRAGEETQYF
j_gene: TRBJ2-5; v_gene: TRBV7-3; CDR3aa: CASSAQGEETQYF
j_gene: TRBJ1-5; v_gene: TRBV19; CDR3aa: CASSAVGQGNNQPQHF
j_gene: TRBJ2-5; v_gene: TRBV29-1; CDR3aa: CSATPGVVETQYF
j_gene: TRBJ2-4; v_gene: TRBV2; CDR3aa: CASSKTGLVENIQYF
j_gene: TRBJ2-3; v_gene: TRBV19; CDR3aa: CASKGMAGGRTDTQYF
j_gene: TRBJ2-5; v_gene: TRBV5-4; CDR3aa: CASSLGTALRGETQYF
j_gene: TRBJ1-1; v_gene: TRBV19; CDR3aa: CASSLLTAATEAFF
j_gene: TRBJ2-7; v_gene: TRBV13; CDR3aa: CASSLGFSYEQYF
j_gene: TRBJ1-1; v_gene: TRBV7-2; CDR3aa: CASSLARGSTEAFF
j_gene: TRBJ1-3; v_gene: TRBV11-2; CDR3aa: CASSTKPGQAPSSGNTIYF
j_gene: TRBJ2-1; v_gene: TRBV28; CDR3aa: CASSPGTSRWNEQFF
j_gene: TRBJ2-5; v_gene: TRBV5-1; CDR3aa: CASSGLHQETQYF
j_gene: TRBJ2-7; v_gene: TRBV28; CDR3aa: CASSIPGHGSGEQYF
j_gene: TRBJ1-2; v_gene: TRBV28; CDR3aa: CASSFPYISGGGYTF
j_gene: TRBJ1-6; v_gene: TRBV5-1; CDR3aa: CASSLAGQGASPLHF
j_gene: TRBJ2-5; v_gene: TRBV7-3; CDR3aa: CASSLMGQGRPETQYF
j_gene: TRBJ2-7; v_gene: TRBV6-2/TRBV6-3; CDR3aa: CASSYGQIVYEQYF
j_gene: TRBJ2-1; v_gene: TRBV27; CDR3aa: CASSYGGGASYNEQFF
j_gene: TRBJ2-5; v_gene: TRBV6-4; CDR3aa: CASSVGGAPQETQYF
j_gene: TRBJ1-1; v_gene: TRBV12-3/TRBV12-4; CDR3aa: CASSSGQITEAFF
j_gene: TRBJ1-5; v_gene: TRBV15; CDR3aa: CATSRAPGQGYQPQHF
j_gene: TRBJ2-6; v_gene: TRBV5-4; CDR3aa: CASSQRPSEANVLTF
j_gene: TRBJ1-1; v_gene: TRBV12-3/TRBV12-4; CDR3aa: CASSLGGEAFF
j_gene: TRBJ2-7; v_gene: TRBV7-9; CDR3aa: CASSTSGTSGRARRYEQYF
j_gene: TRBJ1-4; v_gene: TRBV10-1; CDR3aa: CAIQDPGNRTKLTNEKLFF
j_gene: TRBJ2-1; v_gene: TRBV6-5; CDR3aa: CASSHQGGLGEQFF
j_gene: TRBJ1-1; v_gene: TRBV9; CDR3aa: CASSVGLRAVNTEAFF
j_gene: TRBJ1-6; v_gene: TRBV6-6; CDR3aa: CASTSTGSNSPLHF
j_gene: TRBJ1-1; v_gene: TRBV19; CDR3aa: CASSIEGDKGIEKHTEAFF
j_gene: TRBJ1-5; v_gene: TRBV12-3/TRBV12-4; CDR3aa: CASEGSDGQPQHF
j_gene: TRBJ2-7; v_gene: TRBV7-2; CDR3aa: CASLNRPGSEQYF
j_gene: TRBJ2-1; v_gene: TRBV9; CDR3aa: CASSAKDRAAYNEQFF
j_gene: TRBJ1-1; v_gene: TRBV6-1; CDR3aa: CASSDLGQNTEAFF
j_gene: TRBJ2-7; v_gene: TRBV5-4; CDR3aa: CASALNGYEQYF
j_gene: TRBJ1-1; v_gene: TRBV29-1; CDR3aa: CSAGSGIEAFF
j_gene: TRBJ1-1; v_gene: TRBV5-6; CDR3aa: CASSLGAEGLNTEAFF
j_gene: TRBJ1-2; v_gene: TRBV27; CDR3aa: CASSGRDRDGYTF
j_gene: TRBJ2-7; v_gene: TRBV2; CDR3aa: CASSGGLWGYEQYF
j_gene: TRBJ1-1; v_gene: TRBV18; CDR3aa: CASSPAGGGTEAFF
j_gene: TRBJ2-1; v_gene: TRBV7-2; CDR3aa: CASTPPSYNEQFF
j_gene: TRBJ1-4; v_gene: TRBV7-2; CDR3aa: CASSPTGLIRANEKLFF
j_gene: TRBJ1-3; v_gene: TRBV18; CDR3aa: CASSPQTSSGNTIYF
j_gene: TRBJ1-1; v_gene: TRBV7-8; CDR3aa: CASSLSPRENTEAFF
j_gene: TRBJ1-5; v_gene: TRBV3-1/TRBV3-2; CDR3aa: CASSSQGGNQPQHF
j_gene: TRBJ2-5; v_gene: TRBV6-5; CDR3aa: CAAGDRASETQYF
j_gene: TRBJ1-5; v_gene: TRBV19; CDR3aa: CASSMSTNQPQHF
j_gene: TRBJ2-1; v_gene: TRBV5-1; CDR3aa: CASSHGITSGRFYEQFF